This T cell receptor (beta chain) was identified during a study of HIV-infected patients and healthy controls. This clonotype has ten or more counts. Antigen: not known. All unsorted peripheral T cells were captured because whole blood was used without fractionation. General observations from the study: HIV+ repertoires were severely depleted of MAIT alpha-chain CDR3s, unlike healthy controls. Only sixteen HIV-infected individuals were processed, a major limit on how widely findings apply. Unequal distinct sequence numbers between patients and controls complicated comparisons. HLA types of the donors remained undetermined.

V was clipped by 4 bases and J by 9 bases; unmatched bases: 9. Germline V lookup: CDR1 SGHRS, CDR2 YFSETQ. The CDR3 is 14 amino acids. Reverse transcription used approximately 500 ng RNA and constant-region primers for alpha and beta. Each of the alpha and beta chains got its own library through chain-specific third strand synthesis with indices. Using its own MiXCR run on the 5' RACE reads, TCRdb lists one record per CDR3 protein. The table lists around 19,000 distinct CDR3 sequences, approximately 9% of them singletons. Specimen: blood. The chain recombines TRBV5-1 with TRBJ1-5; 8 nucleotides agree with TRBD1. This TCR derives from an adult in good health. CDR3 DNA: TGCGCCAGCAGCCTAGGGACAGGTCCGGGGCCCCAGCATTTT. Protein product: CASSLGTGPGPQHF.